This TCR beta chain was identified in a study of siplizumab effects on memory and regulatory T cells. CDR3 length: 16 amino acids. Germline V gene lookup returns CDR1 SGHDN and CDR2 FVKESK. Libraries were prepared by immunoSEQ multiplex PCR; TCRdb keeps only in-frame clonotypes and omits some of them. The data contain roughly 62,000 clones, 85% to 95% of them seen just once; the ten biggest clones take up about 40%. General study findings and limits: Unstimulated subsets contained matches for only a minor fraction of alloreactive clones. Naive T cells were seen as more diverse than memory cells and as major alloresponse contributors. Among sequences traceable to unstimulated CD4+ memory cells, alloreactive ones were significantly reduced by siplizumab. Among mappable alloreactive CD4+ clones, the Treg-derived fraction averaged 68.8% with siplizumab versus approximately 26% in controls.

Notes on this clone: Its specificity is not known.

This chain connects TRBV14 to TRBJ2-5, with 8 bases matching TRBD1. The DNA end is a closer match to TRBJ2-7, so the J assignment may be wrong. The sequencing sample was made of CD8+ T cells sorted from blood. This receptor was identified in a human donor in good health. CDR3 sequence: CASSQVRTGPTYEQYF. DNA of the CDR3: TGTGCCAGCAGCCAAGTCAGGACAGGGCCTACCTACGAGCAGTACTTC.